Listed below are T cell receptor beta chains from one sample, sequenced in a study of cytomegalovirus exposure and HLA in healthy donors. Produced via immunoSEQ multiplex PCR; TCRdb's table is partial and in-frame only. Of some 96,000 clones listed, around 76% are singletons. The specimen was PBMCs. These receptors were obtained from a man aged 35-49 years in good health and CMV-seropositive. CDR3s include the opening cysteine and the closing phenylalanine or tryptophan. The D gene is left open where the match is weak. Size tells how often a clone was seen (once, few, many) or the class of an expanded clone, and some rows leave it out.

.	.	TRBV27	TRBJ1-1	TGTGCCAGCAGTTTCAGGGTAGGGTTCACTGAAGCTTTCTTT	CASSFRVGFTEAFF
TRBD2	.	TRBV7-9	TRBJ2-1	TGTGCCAGCAGCGCCTCCCTAGCGGGAAACAATGAGCAGTTCTTC	CASSASLAGNNEQFF
.	.	TRBV7-9	TRBJ2-3	TGTGCCAGCAGCGCGGCGGGGTCGCCTAGCACAGATACGCAGTATTTT	CASSAAGSPSTDTQYF
.	.	TRBV6-6	TRBJ1-6	TGTGCCAGCAGTTATGGGAGCGCCGATAATTCACCCCTCCACTTT	CASSYGSADNSPLHF
.	.	TRBV12-1	TRBJ2-6	TGTGCCAGCAGCTCTACCCCCGGGGCCAACGTCCTGACTTTC	CASSSTPGANVLTF
.	.	TRBV4-1	TRBJ1-2	TGCGCCAGCAGCCTCCCAGGGCGGAATGGCTACACCTTC	CASSLPGRNGYTF
.	.	TRBV28	TRBJ1-4	TGTGCCAGCAGTTATCCCGCAAAAAACATGTCCCCTAATGAAAAACTGTTTTTT	CASSYPAKNMSPNEKLFF
TRBD1	few	TRBV5-1	TRBJ1-2	TGCGCCAGCAGCTCCGGACAGGGGATCTATGGCTACACCTTC	CASSSGQGIYGYTF
TRBD1	.	TRBV19	TRBJ1-1	TGTGCCAGTAGTAGTGGGACAGCCATGAACACTGAAGCTTTCTTT	CASSSGTAMNTEAFF
TRBD1	.	TRBV2	TRBJ2-7	TGTGCCAGCAGTGACGGACAGGGGGCGTATTTC	CASSDGQGAYF
.	.	TRBV7-9	TRBJ2-3	TGTGCCAGCAGCATCGGAAGCGCTCCTAGCACAGATACGCAGTATTTT	CASSIGSAPSTDTQYF
.	.	TRBV4-3	TRBJ1-2	TGCGCCAGCAGCCCGGATGCAGGGGCCAACAACTATGGCTACACCTTC	CASSPDAGANNYGYTF
.	.	TRBV6-1	TRBJ2-7	TGTGCCAGCAGTGAATGGCCAGGGACCTACGAGCAGTACTTC	CASSEWPGTYEQYF
TRBD2	.	TRBV6-1	TRBJ2-1	TGTGCCAGCAGTGAAAACGCTAGCGGGGCCAGGCAGTTCTTC	CASSENASGARQFF
TRBD2	.	TRBV2	TRBJ2-5	TGTGCCAGCACTGGACTAGCGGGGGGCCAAGAGACCCAGTACTTC	CASTGLAGGQETQYF
TRBD2	.	TRBV6-6	TRBJ2-3	TGTGCCAGCAGGTCCACCCTGGCGGGGGGAACAGATACGCAGTATTTT	CASRSTLAGGTDTQYF
TRBD2	once	TRBV10-3	TRBJ2-1	TGTGCCACCGGGTCCGAGACTAGCGGTGGCAATGAGCAGTTCTTC	CATGSETSGGNEQFF
.	.	TRBV7-9	TRBJ1-2	TGTGCCAGCAGCTTAGATGCAGCGTGGGGCTACACCTTC	CASSLDAAWGYTF
TRBD2	.	TRBV5-4	TRBJ2-1	TGTGCCAGCAGCCGACCAAATAGTGGGCGGGGGGGCGTGTACAATGAGCAGTTCTTC	CASSRPNSGRGGVYNEQFF
TRBD2	.	TRBV18	TRBJ2-7	TGTGCCAGCCAAGGCCGGCTAGCGGGGAACTACGAGCAGTACTTC	CASQGRLAGNYEQYF
.	.	TRBV29-1	TRBJ2-7	TGCAGCGTTGAAGTACAGGGATCCTACGAGCAGTACTTC	CSVEVQGSYEQYF
TRBD1	.	TRBV5-1	TRBJ2-5	TGCGCCAGCAGCCCGGGACAGGGAGAGACCCAGTACTTC	CASSPGQGETQYF
TRBD2	.	TRBV18	TRBJ2-7	TGTGCCAGCTCACCTCAGGCTAGCGGGGGAGGGGAGCAGTACTTC	CASSPQASGGGEQYF
.	once	TRBV7-8	TRBJ2-1	TGTGCCAGCAGCCAGGCTCCCTTCAGAGAGCAGTTCTTC	CASSQAPFREQFF
.	few	TRBV5-1	TRBJ2-5	TGCGCCAGCAGCTCACTAGGAAATTTTGAGACCCAGTACTTC	CASSSLGNFETQYF
TRBD1	.	TRBV10-1	TRBJ2-2	TGCGCCAGCAGTGAGTCGGGGACAGGGACCGGGGAGCTGTTTTTT	CASSESGTGTGELFF
TRBD2	.	TRBV6-1	TRBJ2-7	TGTGCCAGCTCCGGACTAGGTTCCTACGAGCAGTACTTC	CASSGLGSYEQYF
.	.	TRBV2	TRBJ1-2	TGTGCCAGCAGTGAAACAGGGATCTATGGCTACACCTTC	CASSETGIYGYTF
.	.	TRBV19	TRBJ2-7	TGTGCCAGTAGTCCGACGTCGGGAAGCGAGCAGTACTTC	CASSPTSGSEQYF
.	few	TRBV21-1	TRBJ1-5	TGTGCCAGCCCCCAGGGACACCTAAATCAGCCCCAGCATTTT	CASPQGHLNQPQHF
.	once	TRBV5-1	TRBJ1-2	TGCGCCAGCAGCTTGGATTTCCAGGGAAATGGCTACACCTTC	CASSLDFQGNGYTF
.	.	TRBV7-2	TRBJ2-7	TGTGCCAGCAGCTTGTCGGGAAGCTCCTACGAGCAGTACTTC	CASSLSGSSYEQYF
.	few	TRBV2	TRBJ2-1	TGTGCCAGCAGCGGACTCAATGAGCAGTTCTTC	CASSGLNEQFF
.	once	TRBV19	TRBJ2-3	TGTGCCAGTAGCCCGGTTTTATTGGTAGATACGCAGTATTTT	CASSPVLLVDTQYF
TRBD2	few	TRBV11-2	TRBJ2-2	TGTGCCAGCAGCTTCACTAGCGGGGGATCGGGCACCGGGGAGCTGTTTTTT	CASSFTSGGSGTGELFF
.	.	TRBV9	TRBJ2-5	TGTGCCAGCAGCGTAACAGGAGCCCAAGAGACCCAGTACTTC	CASSVTGAQETQYF
.	.	TRBV10-2	TRBJ1-5	TGCGCCAGCAGTGCCGTCTCAGGGTTAAGTCAGCCCCAGCATTTT	CASSAVSGLSQPQHF
.	.	TRBV7-2	TRBJ1-3	TGTGCCAGCAGCTCTCGTTCCGGGGGGGACACCATATATTTT	CASSSRSGGDTIYF
TRBD1	.	TRBV9	TRBJ2-5	TGTGCCAGCAGCGCCCGAGGGACAGGGAAAGAGACCCAGTACTTC	CASSARGTGKETQYF
TRBD2	.	TRBV14	TRBJ2-7	TGTGCCAGCAGCCAAGACGCTTTTTTGACTAGCGGGTTTTCCTACGAGCAGTACTTC	CASSQDAFLTSGFSYEQYF
TRBD1	.	TRBV7-9	TRBJ1-1	TGTGCCAGCAGCCCCCGGCCTTACAGGGGAGAGACTGAAGCTTTCTTT	CASSPRPYRGETEAFF
.	.	TRBV13	TRBJ2-2	TGTGCCAGCAGCTTGGGCAGGGTAATGACCGGGGAGCTGTTTTTT	CASSLGRVMTGELFF
.	.	TRBV9	TRBJ2-2	TGTGCCAGCAGCGTAGTAGGGGTCGCCACCGGGGAGCTGTTTTTT	CASSVVGVATGELFF
TRBD2	.	TRBV6-5	TRBJ2-7	TGTGCCACGCGGGGGACGGGGAGCTACGAGCAGTACTTC	CATRGTGSYEQYF
TRBD1	.	TRBV5-1	TRBJ1-2	TGCGCCAGCAGCTTGGAGACAGGGGGTTACTATGGCTACACCTTC	CASSLETGGYYGYTF
.	.	TRBV5-1	TRBJ2-1	TGCGCCAGCAGCTTCCTTGTGGCTTACAATGAGCAGTTCTTC	CASSFLVAYNEQFF
.	.	TRBV14	TRBJ2-6	TGTGCCAGCAGCCTAGAGGGAGCGGGGGCCAACGTCCTGACTTTC	CASSLEGAGANVLTF
.	.	TRBV9	TRBJ2-3	TGTGCCAGCAGTCCGCTCTGGGGCGGGGGCAGCACAGATACGCAGTATTTT	CASSPLWGGGSTDTQYF
TRBD1	.	TRBV6-1	TRBJ2-5	TGTGCCAGCAGTGAAGGGTACAGGGGTGAGACCCAGTACTTC	CASSEGYRGETQYF
TRBD2	once	TRBV7-9	TRBJ2-3	TGTGCCAGCAGCTTAAGAGCGGGAGTCACAGATACGCAGTATTTT	CASSLRAGVTDTQYF
TRBD1	.	TRBV30	TRBJ1-5	TGTGCCTGGAGTGGCGAGGAGGGGGCCGTTTATAGCAATCAGCCCCAGCATTTT	CAWSGEEGAVYSNQPQHF
.	.	TRBV7-8	TRBJ1-2	TGTGCCAGCAGCTTAGGGGGGGGGTACTACACCTTC	CASSLGGGYYTF
TRBD2	.	TRBV11-2	TRBJ2-4	TGTGCCAGCAGCGCTCTAGCGGGGACTCTAGCCAAAAACATTCAGTACTTC	CASSALAGTLAKNIQYF
.	.	TRBV19	TRBJ1-1	TGTGCCAGTAGTATAGTCAGGGGCAGCACTGAAGCTTTCTTT	CASSIVRGSTEAFF
TRBD1	.	TRBV9	TRBJ2-2	TGTGCCAGCAGCGTAGCGGGACAGGTTACCGGGGAGCTGTTTTTT	CASSVAGQVTGELFF